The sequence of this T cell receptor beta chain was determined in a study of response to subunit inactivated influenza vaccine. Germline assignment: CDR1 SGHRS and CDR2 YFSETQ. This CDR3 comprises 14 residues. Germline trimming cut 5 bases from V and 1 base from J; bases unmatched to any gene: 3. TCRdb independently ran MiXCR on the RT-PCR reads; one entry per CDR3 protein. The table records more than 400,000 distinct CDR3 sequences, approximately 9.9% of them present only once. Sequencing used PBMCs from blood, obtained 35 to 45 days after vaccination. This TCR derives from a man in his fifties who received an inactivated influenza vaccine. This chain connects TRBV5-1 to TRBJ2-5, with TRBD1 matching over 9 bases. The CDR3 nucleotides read TGCGCCAGCAGTACACAGGGGGCCCAAGAGACCCAGTACTTC. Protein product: CASSTQGAQETQYF.